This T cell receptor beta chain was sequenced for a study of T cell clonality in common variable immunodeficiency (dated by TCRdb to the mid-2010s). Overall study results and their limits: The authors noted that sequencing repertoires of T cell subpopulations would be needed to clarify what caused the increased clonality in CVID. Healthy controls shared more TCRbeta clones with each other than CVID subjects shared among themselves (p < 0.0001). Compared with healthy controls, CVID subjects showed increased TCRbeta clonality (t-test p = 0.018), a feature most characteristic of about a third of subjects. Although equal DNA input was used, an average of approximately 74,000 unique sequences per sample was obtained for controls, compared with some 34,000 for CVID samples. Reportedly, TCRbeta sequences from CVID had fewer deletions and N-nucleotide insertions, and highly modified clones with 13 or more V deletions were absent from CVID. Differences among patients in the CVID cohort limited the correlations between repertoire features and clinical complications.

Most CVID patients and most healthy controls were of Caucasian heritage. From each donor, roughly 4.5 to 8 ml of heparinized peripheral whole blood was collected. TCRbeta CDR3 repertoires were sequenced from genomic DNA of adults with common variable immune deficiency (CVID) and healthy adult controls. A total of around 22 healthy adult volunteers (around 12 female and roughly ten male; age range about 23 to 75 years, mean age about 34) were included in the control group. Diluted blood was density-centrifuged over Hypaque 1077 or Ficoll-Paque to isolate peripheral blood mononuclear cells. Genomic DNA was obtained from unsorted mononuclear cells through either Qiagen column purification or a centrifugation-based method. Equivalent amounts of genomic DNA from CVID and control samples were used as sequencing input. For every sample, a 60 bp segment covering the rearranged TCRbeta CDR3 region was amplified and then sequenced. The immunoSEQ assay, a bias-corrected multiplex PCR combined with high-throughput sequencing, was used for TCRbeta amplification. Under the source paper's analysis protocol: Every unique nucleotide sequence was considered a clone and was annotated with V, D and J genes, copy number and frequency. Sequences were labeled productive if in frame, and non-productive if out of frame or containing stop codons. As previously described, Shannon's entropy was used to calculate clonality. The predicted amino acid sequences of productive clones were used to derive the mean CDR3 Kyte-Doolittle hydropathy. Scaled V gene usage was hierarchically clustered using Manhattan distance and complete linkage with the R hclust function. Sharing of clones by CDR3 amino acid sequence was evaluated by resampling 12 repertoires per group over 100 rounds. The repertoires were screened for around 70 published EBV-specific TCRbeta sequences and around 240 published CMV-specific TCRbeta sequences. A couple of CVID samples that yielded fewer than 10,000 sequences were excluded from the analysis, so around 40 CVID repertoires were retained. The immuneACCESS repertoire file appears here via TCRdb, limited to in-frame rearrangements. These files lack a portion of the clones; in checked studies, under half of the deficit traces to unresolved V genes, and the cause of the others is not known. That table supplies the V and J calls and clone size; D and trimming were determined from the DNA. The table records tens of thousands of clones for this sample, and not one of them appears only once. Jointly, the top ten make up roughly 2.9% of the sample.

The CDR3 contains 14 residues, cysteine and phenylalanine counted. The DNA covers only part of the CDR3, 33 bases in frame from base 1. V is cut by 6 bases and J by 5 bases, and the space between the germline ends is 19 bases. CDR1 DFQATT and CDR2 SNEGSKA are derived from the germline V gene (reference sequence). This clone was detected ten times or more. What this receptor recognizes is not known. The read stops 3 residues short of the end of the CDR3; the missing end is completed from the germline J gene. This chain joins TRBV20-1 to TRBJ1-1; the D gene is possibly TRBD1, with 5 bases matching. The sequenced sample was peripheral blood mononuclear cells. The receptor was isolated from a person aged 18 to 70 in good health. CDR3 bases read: TGCAGTGCCCTTCATGGGGCTCCGGAGACTGAA. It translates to CSALHGAPETE. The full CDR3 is CSALHGAPETEAFF.